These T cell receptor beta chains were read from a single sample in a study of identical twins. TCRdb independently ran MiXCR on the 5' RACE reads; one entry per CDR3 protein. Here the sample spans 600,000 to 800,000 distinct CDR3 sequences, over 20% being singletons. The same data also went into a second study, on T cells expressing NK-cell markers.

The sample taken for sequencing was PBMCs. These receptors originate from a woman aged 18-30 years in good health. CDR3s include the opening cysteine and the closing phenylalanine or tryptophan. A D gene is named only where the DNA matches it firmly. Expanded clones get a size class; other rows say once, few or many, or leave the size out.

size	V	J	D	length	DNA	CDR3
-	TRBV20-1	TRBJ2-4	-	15	TGCAGTGCTAGGACCACTACACTAGCCAAAAACATTCAGTACTTC	CSARTTTLAKNIQYF
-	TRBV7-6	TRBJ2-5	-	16	TGTGCCAGCAGCTTAGCGGGAGGAAACTTCCGCGGTGCCCAGTACTTC	CASSLAGGNFRGAQYF
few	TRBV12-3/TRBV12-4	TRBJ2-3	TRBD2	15	TGTGCCAGCACCCTGGGGGCGGGGGGCCTTGTTACGCAGTATTTT	CASTLGAGGLVTQYF
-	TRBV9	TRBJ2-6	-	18	TGTGCCAGCAGCTCCCGGACAGTCCGAAGCTCTGGGGCCAACGTCCTGACTTTC	CASSSRTVRSSGANVLTF
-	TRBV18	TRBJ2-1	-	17	TGTGCCAGCTCACCGAGCGACATTGGGGAAACGTTCGATGAGCAGTTCTTC	CASSPSDIGETFDEQFF
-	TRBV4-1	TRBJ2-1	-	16	TGCGCCAGCAGCCAAGATCAGAGGCCCGATTACAATGAGCAGTTCTTC	CASSQDQRPDYNEQFF
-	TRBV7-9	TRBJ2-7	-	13	TGTGCCAGCAGGGGCCTGCTAGGGGACGAGCAGTACTTC	CASRGLLGDEQYF
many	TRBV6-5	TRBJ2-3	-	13	TGTGCCAGCAGTTATACCCCCACAGATACGCAGTATTTT	CASSYTPTDTQYF
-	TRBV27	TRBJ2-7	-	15	TGTGCCAGCAGCCGACGGGGAGGGGGTGTGGACGAGCAGTACTTC	CASSRRGGGVDEQYF
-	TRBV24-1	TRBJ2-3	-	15	TGTGCCACCAGTGAAGGGGTGGGGAGCACAGATACGCAGTATTTT	CATSEGVGSTDTQYF